This TCR beta chain comes out of a study of OX40 agonist ivuxolimab in advanced cancers. In terms of the full investigation: The costimulatory receptor OX40 (CD134) was targeted by ivuxolimab, a fully human IgG2 agonistic monoclonal antibody. The point of sequencing TCRbeta in the periphery was to test whether ivuxolimab changed TCR sequence diversity and drove clonal T-cell expansion. Partial responses were achieved by three dose-escalation patients, of whom one had hepatocellular carcinoma and two had cutaneous melanoma. Intravenous ivuxolimab was administered to patients every 2 weeks at six dose levels: 0.01, 0.1, 0.3, 1.5, 3 and 10 mg/kg. Of the approximately 54 patients in dose escalation, around 19 had hepatocellular carcinoma, some 15 had melanoma, 9 had renal cell carcinoma and 9 had head and neck cancer. The paper reports the monotherapy dose-escalation portion (N = 52 patients) of the phase I ivuxolimab trial. Patients were allowed to have had prior anti-PD-1, anti-PD-L1 or anti-CTLA-4 therapy, and less than 45% of the dose-escalation patients had previously received checkpoint inhibitors. In the dose-escalation cohort, over 65% of patients were male, and the mean age was approximately 60 years, with a range of 23 to 79. General findings and caveats noted by the study authors: Low levels of normalized T-cell clonal expansion were also shown by some nonresponding patients. In the 0.1-3.0 mg/kg groups, partial responders were among the patients with the lowest normalized peripheral clonal expansion, particularly in CD8+ T cells. After ivuxolimab, more expanded clones were found on average in CD8+ T cells than in CD4+ T cells. Clonal expansion of both CD4+ and CD8+ blood T cells was observed from baseline to week 6 at doses 0.1 to 3.0 mg/kg. The antigen specificity of the clonally expanded peripheral T cells was not determined.

Genomic DNA was isolated from the sorted cells so that the TCRbeta CDR3 region could be sequenced. The immunoSEQ Assay was used for sequencing of TCRbeta CDR3 regions. TCRdb limited this immuneACCESS table to in-frame rearrangements with V and J called. A share of clones is missing; checked studies link under half to unresolved V genes, and the rest is unexplained. Present in this sample are under 25,000 clones, roughly 85% of which were seen just once. Jointly, the top ten make up about 14% of the sample. Patients with a history of autoimmune disease or receiving systemic immunosuppression were excluded from the trial. Peripheral blood for TCR sequencing was collected from all dose cohorts at baseline, on cycle 4 day 1, and on cycle 7 day 1. The samples were drawn from a first-in-human, open-label, multicenter phase I dose-escalation trial of ivuxolimab. The trial enrolled adults with locally advanced or metastatic head and neck squamous cell, hepatocellular, melanoma or renal cell carcinoma. Before TCR sequencing, CD4+ T cells and CD8+ T cells from peripheral blood were sorted into separate populations.

Measured from the cysteine to the phenylalanine, the CDR3 is 14 residues long. Only the CDR3 portion is preserved as DNA: 42 bases, with reading frame beginning at the first base. According to the germline V gene (reference sequence), CDR1 reads SGHNT and CDR2 reads YYREEE. Trimming takes 3 bases off V and 5 bases off J; junction bases not matched to a gene: 4. On this clone itself: Its antigen is still unknown. No much larger clone exists at a distance of one base, and base qualities are not known.

The chain couples TRBV5-4 to TRBJ1-1; 10 junctional bases match TRBD1. The specimen was CD4+ or CD8+ T cells sorted from blood, collected in a trial of the OX40 agonist ivuxolimab. This TCR was recovered from an adult with an advanced solid tumor such as melanoma, head and neck, liver or kidney cancer. The CDR3 region has the sequence CASSSDRGPTEAFF. Here is the DNA: TGTGCCAGCAGCTCCGACAGGGGGCCGACTGAAGCTTTCTTT.